The 6 T cell receptor beta chains in this list originate from one sample, sequenced in a study of T cell changes during pregnancy in multiple sclerosis. Produced via immunoSEQ multiplex PCR; TCRdb's table is partial and in-frame only. The sample holds roughly 38,000 clones, 90% to 95% seen once. Sequences were derived from CD8+ T cells from peripheral blood mononuclear cells, sampled in the third trimester of pregnancy. The origin of the receptors is a female donor with multiple sclerosis, enrolled in a pregnancy study.

This clone was detected once. The V call is TRBV14, the J call TRBJ2-1; TRBD1 matches 7 bases. CDR3 length: 16 residues. Germline CDR1 SGHDN, CDR2 FVKESK. Germline trimming cut 1 base from V and 4 bases from J; bases unmatched to any gene: 7. The CDR3 bases are TGTGCCAGCAGCCAAGGACAGGACAGGACATACAATGAGCAGTTCTTC. This gives the protein CASSQGQDRTYNEQFF.

J is TRBJ2-3 and V is TRBV28, with TRBD1 identical over 7 bases. This CDR3 has 16 amino acids. V was pared by 2 bases and J by 3 bases, with 8 bases of the junction left unmatched. Germline CDR1 reads MDHEN; CDR2 reads SYDVKM. This CDR3 is CASSLPRQGWTDTQYF. In DNA, the CDR3 is TGTGCCAGCAGTTTACCCCGACAGGGCTGGACAGATACGCAGTATTTT.

The rearrangement links TRBV10-2 to TRBJ1-1; 9 bases agree with TRBD1. The CDR3 has 13 amino acids. With V trimmed by 2 bases and J by 10 bases, 5 bases remained unmatched. Germline CDR1 is WSHSY and CDR2 is SAAADI. Written as DNA, the CDR3 is TGCGCCAGCAGTGAGGGGACAGGGAGGACAGCTTTCTTT. Protein: CASSEGTGRTAFF.

The chain joins TRBV6-5 to TRBJ2-2; TRBD2 is a possible D gene (5 bases). The CDR3 spans 16 residues. CDR1 and CDR2 (germline): MNHEY, SVGAGI. The V end lost 4 bases, the J end lost 0 bases, and 12 bases lay between the germline ends. The CDR3 loop is CASSSDYPTNTGELFF. The CDR3 nucleotides read TGTGCCAGCAGTTCCGACTACCCGACGAACACCGGGGAGCTGTTTTTT.

The chain is built from TRBV7-2 and TRBJ2-7; D not certain. Looked up from germline, CDR1 is SGHTA and CDR2 is FQGNSA. The germline V and J ends were trimmed by 3 bases and 6 bases, with 6 bases remaining between them. The CDR3 sequence is 11 residues long. This CDR3 is CASSFGGEQYF. In DNA, the CDR3 is TGTGCCAGCAGCTTCGGCGGCGAGCAGTACTTC.

This sequence joins TRBV19 and TRBJ2-7; a possible D gene is TRBD2 (5 bases). The CDR3 loop spans 12 amino acids. V lost 5 bases and J lost 6, with 11 bases in between. Germline V gives CDR1 LNHDA, CDR2 SQIVND (reference sequence). CDR3 DNA sequence: TGTGCCAGTAGTCCCGGGATCAGCGAGCAGTACTTC. Translation: CASSPGISEQYF.